These 14 T cell receptor beta chains were sequenced from one sample in a study of beta chain features in type 1 diabetes. The whole isolated RNA underwent reverse transcription, so sequencing captured expressed TCRB transcripts. TCRdb keeps only in-frame clones here, not all; method: immunoSEQ multiplex PCR. Among hundreds of thousands of clones listed, approximately 28% were seen once. The sample was naive CD4+ T cells from blood. These receptors were obtained from a man between 18 and 35 years old in good health.

The V and J genes are TRBV5-4 and TRBJ2-1; D possibly corresponds to TRBD1 (7 bases). Per the germline V gene, CDR1 is SGHNT and CDR2 is YYREEE (reference sequence). The V end lost 0 bases, the J end lost 9 bases, and 13 bases lay between the germline ends. The CDR3 has 14 amino acids. CDR3 nucleotide sequence: TGTGCCAGCAGCTTGGTTGGGCAGGGGGGTGAGCAGTTCTTC. Translated, it gives CASSLVGQGGEQFF.

The V call is TRBV6-1, the J call TRBJ2-6; D uncertain. CDR3 length: 16 residues. CDR1 and CDR2 from the germline V gene are MNHNS and SASEGT. With 1 base removed from V and 0 bases from J, the gap between germline ends came to 7 bases. CDR3: CASSEVFGSGANVLTF. Here the CDR3 DNA reads TGTGCCAGCAGTGAAGTGTTCGGCTCTGGGGCCAACGTCCTGACTTTC.

This clone was recorded a few times. This sequence joins TRBV29-1 and TRBJ1-1; possible D gene TRBD1, 6 bases. Germline assignment: CDR1 SQVTM and CDR2 ANQGSEA. V was cut by 4 bases and J by 1 base, with 10 bases left in between. This CDR3 spans 13 amino acids. The CDR3 region is CSVAGQRNTEAFF. The CDR3 nucleotides are TGCAGCGTTGCGGGACAAAGGAACACTGAAGCTTTCTTT.

The chain uses TRBV25-1 and TRBJ2-1; the D gene could be TRBD1 or TRBD2 (5 bases each). Trimming shortened V by 6 bases and J by 6 bases, and 15 bases separated the two germline ends. The CDR3 contains 14 residues. Germline values: CDR1 MGHDK, CDR2 SYGVNS. CDR3 coding DNA: TGTGCCAGCAGGGCATACCGGGACCTCAATGAGCAGTTCTTC. Translated: CASRAYRDLNEQFF.

There are a few counts of this clone. V and J are TRBV30 and TRBJ1-4, with 9 bases identical to TRBD1. V trimming: 6 bases; J trimming: 1 base; junction bases outside the gene matches: 9. This CDR3 contains 16 residues. Germline V lookup: CDR1 GTSNPN, CDR2 SVGIG (reference sequence). CDR3 residues: CACRTGDRETNEKLFF. The CDR3 region has the DNA TGTGCCTGCCGGACAGGGGATAGGGAAACTAATGAAAAACTGTTTTTT.

The CDR3 DNA follows: TGTGCCAGCAGTGTACAGGGTCTGAAGACCCAGTACTTC. It yields the protein CASSVQGLKTQYF. The gene calls are TRBV6-1 and TRBJ2-5, with a tentative D call TRBD1 (6 bases). This CDR3 spans 13 amino acids. The germline V and J ends were trimmed by 4 bases and 6 bases, with 12 bases remaining between them. In germline, CDR1 is MNHNS, CDR2 SASEGT.

CDR3 nucleotides: TGTGCCAGCAGCGCAACGGTTGGCGAGCAGTACTTC. This gives the protein CASSATVGEQYF. The chain recombines TRBV7-6 with TRBJ2-7, with D uncertain. This CDR3 has 12 residues. Germline CDR1 is SGHVS and CDR2 is FNYEAQ. The V end was cut by 5 bases, the J end by 6 bases, with 11 bases between.

This clone was detected a few times. The chain links TRBV5-1 to TRBJ2-7; no definite D call. V was shortened by 4 bases and J by 2 bases, with 16 bases between the two germline ends. Germline V gene lookup returns CDR1 SGHRS and CDR2 YFSETQ. The length of the CDR3 is 15 residues. The DNA for the CDR3 is TGCGCCAGCAGCGATCCCAAGACTTCCGCCTACGAGCAGTACTTC. Translating gives CASSDPKTSAYEQYF.

A few counts support this clone. The CDR3 coding sequence is TGTGCCAGCAGCGTACGGGGCAGCCAAGAGACCCAGTACTTC. It codes for CASSVRGSQETQYF. The rearrangement joins TRBV9 to TRBJ2-5; D may be TRBD1 or TRBD2 (5 bases each). V lost 1 base to trimming and J lost 1 base, with 8 bases between them. This CDR3 spans 14 amino acids. The germline V gene encodes CDR1 SGDLS and CDR2 YYNGEE.

This clone has a handful of counts. The chain couples TRBV6-5 to TRBJ1-5, with TRBD1 matching 7 bases. Germline V gives CDR1 MNHEY, CDR2 SVGAGI. The trim removed 5 bases at V and 11 bases at J, leaving 9 bases unmatched. The CDR3 contains 13 residues. This CDR3 is CASSRDSLGTQHF. The CDR3 DNA reads as TGTGCCAGCAGTCGGGACAGCCTCGGGACCCAGCATTTT.

This sequence joins TRBV18 and TRBJ2-3, with 9 bases aligning to TRBD1. CDR1 and CDR2 from the germline V gene are KGHSH and LQKENI. The CDR3 consists of 18 residues. The junction had 11 bases not matched to a gene; V was cut back by 0 bases and J by 4 bases. The CDR3: CASSPPSQQGAFSDTQYF. The CDR3 DNA reads TGTGCCAGCTCACCACCAAGTCAACAGGGGGCGTTTTCAGATACGCAGTATTTT.

This clone has only a few counts. The chain joins TRBV5-1 to TRBJ2-5; maybe TRBD2 (6 bases). CDR3 length: 13 amino acids. CDR1 and CDR2 (germline): SGHRS, YFSETQ. V was shortened by 3 bases and J by 2 bases, with 8 bases between the two germline ends. The CDR3: CASSWTTQETQYF. The CDR3 bases are TGCGCCAGCAGCTGGACTACTCAAGAGACCCAGTACTTC.

The V call is TRBV30, the J call TRBJ2-1; D is perhaps TRBD1 or TRBD2 (5 bases each). The CDR3 has 17 residues. V was cut by 1 base and J by 0 bases, with 16 bases left in between. Germline CDR1 GTSNPN, CDR2 SVGIG (reference sequence). As DNA, the CDR3 is TGTGCCTGGAGTGGGGGGAGAGATGGAAGCTCCTACAATGAGCAGTTCTTC. The encoded protein is CAWSGGRDGSSYNEQFF.

The rearrangement links TRBV7-3 to TRBJ2-1, with D hard to call. CDR1 is SGHTA and CDR2 is FQGTGA in the germline V gene. V was clipped by 8 bases and J by 7 bases, with 21 bases between them. This CDR3 contains 15 residues. CDR3 in amino acids: CASAHAGISRNEQFF. As DNA, the CDR3 is TGTGCCAGCGCCCATGCTGGGATTTCGAGGAATGAGCAGTTCTTC.